Listed below are T cell receptor beta chains from one sample, sequenced in a study of T cell responses to AZD1222 COVID-19 vaccine. This table comes from immunoSEQ multiplex PCR, and its TCRdb copy is limited to in-frame clones, with some not included. The sample has roughly 65,000 clones, 60% to 85% seen once. The sequencing here drew on peripheral blood, taken on day 0 of AZD1222 vaccination. These receptors were collected from an adult in good health. Each CDR3 is given with its conserved first and last residue. The D gene is left open where the match is weak. Clone size is given for some rows only: seen once, a few or many times, or a class if the clone is expanded.

cdr3_aa cdr3_nt d_call clone_size j_call v_call
CAGGTTDTQYF TGTGCCGGGGGTACCACAGATACGCAGTATTTT NA NA TRBJ2-3 TRBV30
CASSQDYIRPQGNEQFF TGCGCCAGCAGCCAAGACTATATAAGGCCCCAAGGCAATGAGCAGTTCTTC NA NA TRBJ2-1 TRBV4-1
CASRLTGVAYGYTF TGTGCCAGCAGGCTGACAGGGGTCGCATATGGCTACACCTTC TRBD1 NA TRBJ1-2 TRBV6-5
CASSQTGWGYTF TGTGCCAGCAGCCAGACAGGTTGGGGCTACACCTTC NA NA TRBJ1-2 TRBV14
CASDYLHEQFF TGTGCCAGCGATTATTTACATGAGCAGTTCTTC NA NA TRBJ2-1 TRBV5-8
CASTIDSTTSGNTIYF TGTGCCAGCACTATCGACAGTACGACATCTGGAAACACCATATATTTT NA NA TRBJ1-3 TRBV2
CASSQQGALVNEQFF TGTGCCAGCAGTCAACAGGGGGCGCTTGTCAATGAGCAGTTCTTC TRBD1 NA TRBJ2-1 TRBV6-5
CASNPGGGAQETQYF TGCGCCAGCAATCCTGGCGGGGGAGCGCAAGAGACCCAGTACTTC TRBD2 NA TRBJ2-5 TRBV5-1
CASKNNRDTGELFF TGTGCCAGTAAAAATAACAGGGACACCGGGGAGCTGTTTTTT NA NA TRBJ2-2 TRBV6-4
CSPSGRVTYEQYF TGCAGCCCCTCGGGCAGGGTAACCTACGAGCAGTACTTC NA NA TRBJ2-7 TRBV29-1
CASSVGPNEKLFF TGTGCCAGCAGCGTCGGACCTAATGAAAAACTGTTTTTT NA once TRBJ1-4 TRBV9
CASRGGSFSGGLETQYF TGCGCCAGCAGAGGTGGAAGCTTTAGCGGGGGGCTAGAGACCCAGTACTTC TRBD2 NA TRBJ2-5 TRBV5-1
CASSFQTGQREQYF TGTGCCAGCAGCTTCCAAACAGGACAGCGCGAGCAGTACTTC NA NA TRBJ2-7 TRBV7-2
CATTTGTSGGVSTYEQYF TGTGCCACCACAACCGGGACTAGCGGGGGGGTCTCAACCTACGAGCAGTACTTC TRBD2 NA TRBJ2-7 TRBV24-1
CASSPGQVSTEQYF TGTGCCAGCAGCCCAGGACAGGTTTCGACCGAGCAGTACTTC TRBD1 NA TRBJ2-7 TRBV28
CASSQEANYGYTF TGCGCCAGCAGCCAAGAAGCTAACTATGGCTACACCTTC NA NA TRBJ1-2 TRBV5-1
CASTPRAPGADTEAFF TGTGCCAGCACCCCCCGGGCCCCTGGGGCTGACACTGAAGCTTTCTTT NA NA TRBJ1-1 TRBV2
CASSEIEAGELFF TGTGCCAGCAGTGAAATTGAGGCGGGGGAGCTGTTTTTT NA NA TRBJ2-2 TRBV2
CASSLAGSSGNTIYF TGTGCCAGCAGCTTGGCAGGAAGCTCTGGAAACACCATATATTTT NA few TRBJ1-3 TRBV5-6
CASSNRQKSYNEQFF TGTGCCAGCAGCAACCGACAGAAATCCTACAATGAGCAGTTCTTC NA NA TRBJ2-1 TRBV7-2
CASSPGQADGTDTQYF TGTGCCAGCAGCCCCGGACAGGCGGATGGTACAGATACGCAGTATTTT TRBD1 NA TRBJ2-3 TRBV5-4
CASSEAAEPYEQYF TGTGCCAGCAGTGAAGCGGCGGAGCCCTACGAGCAGTACTTC NA NA TRBJ2-7 TRBV6-1
CASSQVYRAPGNTIYF TGCGCCAGCAGCCAAGTGTACAGGGCCCCTGGAAACACCATATATTTT NA NA TRBJ1-3 TRBV4-1
CASSAGYRYNSPLHF TGTGCCAGTAGTGCAGGGTACAGATATAATTCACCCCTCCACTTT NA few TRBJ1-6 TRBV19
CASSFNRGGTGELFF TGTGCCAGCAGTTTTAACAGGGGGGGGACCGGGGAGCTGTTTTTT NA few TRBJ2-2 TRBV28
CASSESRINEKLFF TGTGCCAGCAGTGAGTCCAGGATTAATGAAAAACTGTTTTTT NA NA TRBJ1-4 TRBV2
CASSFRGQAYNEQFF TGTGCCAGCAGCTTTCGGGGGCAAGCGTACAATGAGCAGTTCTTC NA NA TRBJ2-1 TRBV5-8
CAISKSGASYEQYF TGTGCCATCAGCAAGAGCGGGGCCTCCTACGAGCAGTACTTC TRBD2 NA TRBJ2-7 TRBV10-3
CASSDSGPLGVNEQFF TGTGCCAGCAGTGACTCAGGCCCATTGGGAGTTAATGAGCAGTTCTTC NA NA TRBJ2-1 TRBV6-4
CASTYRGGGEKLFF TGTGCCAGCACATATAGGGGGGGAGGTGAAAAACTGTTTTTT NA NA TRBJ1-4 TRBV6-5
CASSLAGYNEQFF TGTGCCAGCAGTTTAGCGGGGTACAATGAGCAGTTCTTC TRBD2 NA TRBJ2-1 TRBV6-2/TRBV6-3